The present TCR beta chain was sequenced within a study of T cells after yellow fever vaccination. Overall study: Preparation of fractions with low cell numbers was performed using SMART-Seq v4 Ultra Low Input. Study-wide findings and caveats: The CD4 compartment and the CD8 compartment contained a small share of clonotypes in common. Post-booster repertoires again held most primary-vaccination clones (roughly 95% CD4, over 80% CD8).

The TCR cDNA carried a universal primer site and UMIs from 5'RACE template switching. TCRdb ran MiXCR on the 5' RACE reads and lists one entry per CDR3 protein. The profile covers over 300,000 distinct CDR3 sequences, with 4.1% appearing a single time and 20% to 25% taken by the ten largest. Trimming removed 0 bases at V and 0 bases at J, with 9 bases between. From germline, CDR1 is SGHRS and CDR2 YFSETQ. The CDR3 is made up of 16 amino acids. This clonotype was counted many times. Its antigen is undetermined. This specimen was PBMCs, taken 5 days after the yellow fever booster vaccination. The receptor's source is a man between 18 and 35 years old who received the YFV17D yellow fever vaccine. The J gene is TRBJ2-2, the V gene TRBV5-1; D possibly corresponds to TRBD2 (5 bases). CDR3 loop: CASSLEVGANTGELFF. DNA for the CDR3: TGCGCCAGCAGCTTGGAGGTCGGGGCGAACACCGGGGAGCTGTTTTTT.